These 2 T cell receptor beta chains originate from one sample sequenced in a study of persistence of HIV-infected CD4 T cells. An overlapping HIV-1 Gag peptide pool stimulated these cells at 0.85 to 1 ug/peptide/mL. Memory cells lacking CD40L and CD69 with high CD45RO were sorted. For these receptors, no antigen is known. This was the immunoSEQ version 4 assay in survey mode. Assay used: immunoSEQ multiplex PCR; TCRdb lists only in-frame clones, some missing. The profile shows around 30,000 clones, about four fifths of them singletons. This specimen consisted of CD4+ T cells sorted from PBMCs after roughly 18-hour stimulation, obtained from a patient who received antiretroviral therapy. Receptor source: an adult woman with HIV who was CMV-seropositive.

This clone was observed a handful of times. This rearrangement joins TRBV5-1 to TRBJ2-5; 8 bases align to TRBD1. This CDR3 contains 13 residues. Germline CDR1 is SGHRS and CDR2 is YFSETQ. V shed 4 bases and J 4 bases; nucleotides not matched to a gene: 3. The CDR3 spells CASSGGTGETQYF. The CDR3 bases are TGCGCCAGCAGCGGCGGGACAGGAGAGACCCAGTACTTC.

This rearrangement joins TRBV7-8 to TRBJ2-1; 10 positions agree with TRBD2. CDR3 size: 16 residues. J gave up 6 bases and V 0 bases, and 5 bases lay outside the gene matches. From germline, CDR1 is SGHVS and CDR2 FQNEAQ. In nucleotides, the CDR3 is TGTGCCAGCAGCTTAGCAGCGGGGGGGACACGCAATGAGCAGTTCTTC. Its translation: CASSLAAGGTRNEQFF.